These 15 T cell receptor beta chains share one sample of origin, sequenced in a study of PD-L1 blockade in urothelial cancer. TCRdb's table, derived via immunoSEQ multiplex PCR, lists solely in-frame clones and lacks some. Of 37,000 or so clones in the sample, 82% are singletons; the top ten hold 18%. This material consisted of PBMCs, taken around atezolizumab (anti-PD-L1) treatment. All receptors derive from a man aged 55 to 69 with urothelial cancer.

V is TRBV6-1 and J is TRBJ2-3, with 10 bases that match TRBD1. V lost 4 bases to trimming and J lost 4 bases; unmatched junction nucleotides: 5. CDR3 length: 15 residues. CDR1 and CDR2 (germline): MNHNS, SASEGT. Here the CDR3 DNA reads TGTGCCAGCAGTGTTCGGACAGGGGGGCCAGATACGCAGTATTTT. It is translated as CASSVRTGGPDTQYF.

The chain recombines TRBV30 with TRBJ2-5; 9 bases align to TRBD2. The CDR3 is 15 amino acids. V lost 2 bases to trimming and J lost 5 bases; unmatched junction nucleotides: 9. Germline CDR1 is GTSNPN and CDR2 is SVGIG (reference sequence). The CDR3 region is CAWSLPSGAGETQYF. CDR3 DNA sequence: TGTGCCTGGAGTTTGCCTAGCGGGGCCGGGGAGACCCAGTACTTC.

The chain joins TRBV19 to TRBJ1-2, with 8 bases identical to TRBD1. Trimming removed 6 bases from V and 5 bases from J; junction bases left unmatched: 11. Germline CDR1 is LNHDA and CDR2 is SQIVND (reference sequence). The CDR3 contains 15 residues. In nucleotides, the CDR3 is TGTGCCAGTAGAGGACAGGGAGAACTTGGGTATGGCTACACCTTC. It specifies CASRGQGELGYGYTF.

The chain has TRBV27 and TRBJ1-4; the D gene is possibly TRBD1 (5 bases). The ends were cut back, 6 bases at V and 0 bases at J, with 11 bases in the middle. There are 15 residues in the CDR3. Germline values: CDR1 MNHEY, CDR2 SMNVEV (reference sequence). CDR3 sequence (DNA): TGTGCCAGCAGGACAGACGTAGCAACTAATGAAAAACTGTTTTTT. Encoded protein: CASRTDVATNEKLFF.

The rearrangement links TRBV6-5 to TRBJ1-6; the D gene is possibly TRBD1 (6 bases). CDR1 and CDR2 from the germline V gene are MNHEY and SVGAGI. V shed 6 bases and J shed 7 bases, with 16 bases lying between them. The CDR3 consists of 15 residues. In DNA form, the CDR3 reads TGTGCCAGCAGCCGAGCACAGGGCTGGAATTCACCCCTCCACTTT. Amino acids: CASSRAQGWNSPLHF.

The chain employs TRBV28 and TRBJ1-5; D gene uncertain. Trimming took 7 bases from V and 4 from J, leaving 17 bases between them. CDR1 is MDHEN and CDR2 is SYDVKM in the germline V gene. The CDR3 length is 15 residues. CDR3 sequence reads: CASIPEGGWNQPQHF. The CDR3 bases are TGTGCCAGCATCCCCGAGGGAGGGTGGAATCAGCCCCAGCATTTT.

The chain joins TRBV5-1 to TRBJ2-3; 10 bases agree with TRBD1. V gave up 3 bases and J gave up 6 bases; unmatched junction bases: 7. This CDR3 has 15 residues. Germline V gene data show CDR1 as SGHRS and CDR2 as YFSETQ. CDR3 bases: TGCGCCAGCAGCTCCGGACAGGGGGACCTTGATACGCAGTATTTT. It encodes CASSSGQGDLDTQYF.

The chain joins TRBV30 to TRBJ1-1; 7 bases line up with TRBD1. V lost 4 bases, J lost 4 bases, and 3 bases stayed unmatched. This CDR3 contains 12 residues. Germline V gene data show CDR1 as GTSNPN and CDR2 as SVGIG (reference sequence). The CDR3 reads CAWTGQFTEAFF. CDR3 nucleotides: TGTGCCTGGACGGGACAGTTCACTGAAGCTTTCTTT.

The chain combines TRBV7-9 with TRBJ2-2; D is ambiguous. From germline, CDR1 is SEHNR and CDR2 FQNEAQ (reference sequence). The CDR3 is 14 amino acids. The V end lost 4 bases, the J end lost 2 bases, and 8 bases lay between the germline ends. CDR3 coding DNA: TGTGCCAGCAGCTCCCCGGGTAACACCGGGGAGCTGTTTTTT. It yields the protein CASSSPGNTGELFF.

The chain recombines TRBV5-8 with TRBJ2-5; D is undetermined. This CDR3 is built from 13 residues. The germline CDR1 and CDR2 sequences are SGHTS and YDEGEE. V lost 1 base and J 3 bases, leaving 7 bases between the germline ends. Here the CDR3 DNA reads TGTGCCAGCAGCTTGTTTCAGGAAGAGACCCAGTACTTC. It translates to CASSLFQEETQYF.

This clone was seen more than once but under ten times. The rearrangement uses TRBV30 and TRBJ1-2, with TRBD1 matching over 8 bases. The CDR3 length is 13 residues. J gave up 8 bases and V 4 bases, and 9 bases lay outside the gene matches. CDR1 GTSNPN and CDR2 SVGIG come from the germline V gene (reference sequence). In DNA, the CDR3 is TGTGCCTGGACCCCAGACAGGGGTGGCGGCTACACCTTC. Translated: CAWTPDRGGGYTF.

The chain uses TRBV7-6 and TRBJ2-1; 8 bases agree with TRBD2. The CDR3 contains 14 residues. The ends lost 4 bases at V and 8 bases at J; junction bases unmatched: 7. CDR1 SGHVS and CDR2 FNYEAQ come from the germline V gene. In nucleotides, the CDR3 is TGTGCCAGCAGCTCCCCCTCCGGGGGGGATGAGCAGTTCTTC. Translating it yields CASSSPSGGDEQFF.

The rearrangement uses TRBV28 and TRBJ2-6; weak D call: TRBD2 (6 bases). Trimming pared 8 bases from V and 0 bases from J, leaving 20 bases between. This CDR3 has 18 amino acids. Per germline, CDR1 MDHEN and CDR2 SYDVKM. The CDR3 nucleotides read TGTGCCAGCCACCCATTTGGGGGGAGGACCTCTGGGGCCAACGTCCTGACTTTC. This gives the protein CASHPFGGRTSGANVLTF.

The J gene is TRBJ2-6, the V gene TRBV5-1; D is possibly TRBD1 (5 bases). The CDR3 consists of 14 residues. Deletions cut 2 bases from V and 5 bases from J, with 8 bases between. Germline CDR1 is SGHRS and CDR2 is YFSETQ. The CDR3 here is CASSLAGRANVLTF. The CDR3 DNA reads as TGCGCCAGCAGCTTAGCAGGGAGGGCCAACGTCCTGACTTTC.

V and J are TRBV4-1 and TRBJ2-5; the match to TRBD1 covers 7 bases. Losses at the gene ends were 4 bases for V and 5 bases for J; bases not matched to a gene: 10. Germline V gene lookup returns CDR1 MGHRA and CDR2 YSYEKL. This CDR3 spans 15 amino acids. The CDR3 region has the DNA TGCGCCAGCAGCCTGACAGGGCAACATATCGAGACCCAGTACTTC. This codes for CASSLTGQHIETQYF.